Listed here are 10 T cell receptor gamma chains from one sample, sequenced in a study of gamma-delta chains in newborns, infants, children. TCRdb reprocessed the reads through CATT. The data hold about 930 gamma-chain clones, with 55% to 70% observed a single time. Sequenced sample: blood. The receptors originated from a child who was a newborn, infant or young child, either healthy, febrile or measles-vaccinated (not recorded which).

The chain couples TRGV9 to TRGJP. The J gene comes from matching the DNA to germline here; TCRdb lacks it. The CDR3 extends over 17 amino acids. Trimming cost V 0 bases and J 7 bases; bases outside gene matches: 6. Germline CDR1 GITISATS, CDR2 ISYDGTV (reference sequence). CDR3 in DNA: TGTGCCTTGTGGGAGGTGCAGTATGAGTTGGGCAAAAAAATCAAGGTATTT. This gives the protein CALWEVQYELGKKIKVF.

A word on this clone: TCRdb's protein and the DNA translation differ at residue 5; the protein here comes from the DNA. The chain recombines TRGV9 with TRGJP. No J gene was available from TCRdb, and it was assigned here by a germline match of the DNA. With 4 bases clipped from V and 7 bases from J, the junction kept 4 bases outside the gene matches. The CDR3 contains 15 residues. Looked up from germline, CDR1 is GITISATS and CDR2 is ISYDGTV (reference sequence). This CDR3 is CALWDGELGKKIKVF. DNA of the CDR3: TGTGCCTTGTGGGACGGGGAGTTGGGCAAAAAAATCAAGGTATTT.

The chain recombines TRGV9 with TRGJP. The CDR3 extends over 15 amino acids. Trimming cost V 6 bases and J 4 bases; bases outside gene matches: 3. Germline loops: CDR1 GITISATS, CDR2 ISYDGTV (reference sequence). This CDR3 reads CALWTQELGKKIKVF. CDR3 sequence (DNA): TGTGCCTTGTGGACCCAAGAGTTGGGCAAAAAAATCAAGGTATTT.

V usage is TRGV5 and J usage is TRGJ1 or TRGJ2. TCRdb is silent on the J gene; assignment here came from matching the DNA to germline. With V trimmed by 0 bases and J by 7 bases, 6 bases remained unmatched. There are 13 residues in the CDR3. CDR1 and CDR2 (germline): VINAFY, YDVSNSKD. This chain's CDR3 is CATWDRPCYKKLF. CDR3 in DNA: TGTGCCACCTGGGACAGGCCTTGCTATAAGAAACTCTTT.

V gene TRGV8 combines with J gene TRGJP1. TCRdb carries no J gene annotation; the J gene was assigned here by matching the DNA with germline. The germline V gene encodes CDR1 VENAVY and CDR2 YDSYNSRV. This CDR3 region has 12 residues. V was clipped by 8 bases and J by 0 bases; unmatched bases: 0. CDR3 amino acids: CATYTTGWFKIF. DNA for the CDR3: TGTGCCACCTATACCACTGGTTGGTTCAAGATATTT.

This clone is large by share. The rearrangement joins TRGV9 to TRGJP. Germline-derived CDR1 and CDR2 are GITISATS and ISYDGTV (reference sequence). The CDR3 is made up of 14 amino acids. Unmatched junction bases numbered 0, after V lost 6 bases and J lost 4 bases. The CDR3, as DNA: TGTGCCTTGTGGCAAGAGTTGGGCAAAAAAATCAAGGTATTT. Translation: CALWQELGKKIKVF.

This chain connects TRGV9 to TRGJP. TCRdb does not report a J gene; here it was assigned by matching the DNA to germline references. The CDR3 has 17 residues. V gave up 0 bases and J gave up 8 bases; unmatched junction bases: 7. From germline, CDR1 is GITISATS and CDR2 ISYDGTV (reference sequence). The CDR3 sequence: CALWEVLNKLGKKIKVF. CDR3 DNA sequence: TGTGCCTTGTGGGAGGTGCTAAACAAGTTGGGCAAAAAAATCAAGGTATTT.

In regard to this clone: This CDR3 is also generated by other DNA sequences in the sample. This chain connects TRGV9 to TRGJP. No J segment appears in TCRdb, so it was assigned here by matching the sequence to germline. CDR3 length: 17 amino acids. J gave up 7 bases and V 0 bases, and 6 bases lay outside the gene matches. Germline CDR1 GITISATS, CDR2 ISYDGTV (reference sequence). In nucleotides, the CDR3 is TGTGCCTTGTGGGAGGTGCAGAGGGAGTTGGGCAAAAAAATCAAGGTATTT. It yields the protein CALWEVQRELGKKIKVF.

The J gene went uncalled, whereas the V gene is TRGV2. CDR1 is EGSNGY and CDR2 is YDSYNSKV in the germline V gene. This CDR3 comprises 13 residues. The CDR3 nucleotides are TGTGCCACCTGGGACGGGGACTATTATAAAAAACTCTTT. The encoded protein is CATWDGDYYKKLF.

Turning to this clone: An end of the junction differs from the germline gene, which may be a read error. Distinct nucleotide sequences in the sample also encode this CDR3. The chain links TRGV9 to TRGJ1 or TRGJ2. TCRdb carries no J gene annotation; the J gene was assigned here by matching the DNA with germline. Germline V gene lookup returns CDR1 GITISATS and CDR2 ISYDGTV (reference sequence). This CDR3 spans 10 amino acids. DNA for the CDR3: TGCGCCTTGTGGGGGTATAAGAAACTCTTT. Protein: CALWGYKKLF.